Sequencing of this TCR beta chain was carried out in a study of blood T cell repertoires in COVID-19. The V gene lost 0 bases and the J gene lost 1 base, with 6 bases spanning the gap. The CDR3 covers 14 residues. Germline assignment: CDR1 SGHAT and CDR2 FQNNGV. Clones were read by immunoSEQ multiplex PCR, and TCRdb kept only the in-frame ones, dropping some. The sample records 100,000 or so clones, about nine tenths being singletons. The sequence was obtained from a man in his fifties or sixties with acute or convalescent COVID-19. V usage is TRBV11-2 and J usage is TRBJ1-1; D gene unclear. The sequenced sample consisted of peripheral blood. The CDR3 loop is CASSLEGGNTEAFF. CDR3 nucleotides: TGTGCCAGCAGCTTAGAAGGCGGGAACACTGAAGCTTTCTTT.